This TCR beta chain comes out of a study of shared clonotypes between healthy human individuals. As for the study in general: CD8 memory received one plate per donor, CD8 naive two, CD4 memory three and CD4 naive three.

About this clone: What it binds is not known.

It was CD45RO-negative cells, positively selected for CCR7, that made up naive CD8 cells, with terminally differentiated effector memory CD45RA+ cells excluded. Some 30,000 T cell genomes (about 210 ng DNA) went into each sorted-subset replicate. Here immunoSEQ multiplex PCR was the method, and the copy in TCRdb shows in-frame clones only, minus some. The table lists just over 2,000,000 clones, about 95% of them singletons. Points from the study as a whole: What rarefaction showed was incomplete sorted-subset sequencing despite large depth. Generation of non-shared clonotypes was less probable than generation of clonotypes shared by all four donors.

Trimming pared 3 bases from V and 10 bases from J, leaving 7 bases between. In germline, CDR1 is PRHDT, CDR2 FYEKMQ (reference sequence). This CDR3 is built from 12 residues. Input material: naive CD8+ T cells sorted from blood. The chain is built from TRBV13 and TRBJ1-6; the D is unclear. The TCR originated in a man aged 18 to 29 in good health. CDR3 coding DNA: TGTGCCAGCAGCTTTGACAACTCACCCCTCCACTTT. It specifies CASSFDNSPLHF.